These 10 T cell receptor beta chains were all obtained from the same sample, sequenced in a study of blood T cell repertoires in COVID-19. Assay: immunoSEQ multiplex PCR; the TCRdb copy retains only in-frame clones and omits some. The sample yields hundreds of thousands of clones, more than 75% seen once. The sequencing input was peripheral blood. Receptors originate from a man older than 75 with acute or convalescent COVID-19.

The chain employs TRBV11-3 and TRBJ2-1, with 14 bases lining up with TRBD2. This CDR3 region has 17 residues. The germline V gene has CDR1 SGHNT and CDR2 YENEEA. J gave up 2 bases and V 4 bases, and 4 bases lay outside the gene matches. The CDR3: CASSSGTSGRAYNEQFF. The DNA of the CDR3 is TGTGCCAGCAGCTCGGGGACTAGCGGGAGAGCCTACAATGAGCAGTTCTTC.

The chain has TRBV24-1 and TRBJ2-5; 14 bases line up with TRBD2. The V segment lost 1 base and the J segment 5 bases; nucleotides outside the gene matches: 2. Per germline, CDR1 KGHDR and CDR2 SFDVKD. CDR3 length: 16 amino acids. CDR3 in amino acids: CATSDLGTSGSETQYF. The CDR3 bases are TGTGCCACCAGTGATTTAGGGACTAGCGGGAGTGAGACCCAGTACTTC.

The V call is TRBV5-1, the J call TRBJ2-3; 11 nucleotides line up with TRBD2. From germline, CDR1 is SGHRS and CDR2 YFSETQ. The trim removed 8 bases at V and 0 bases at J, leaving 5 bases unmatched. The CDR3 is 15 residues long. The CDR3: CASASGRTSTDTQYF. The CDR3 nucleotides read TGCGCCAGTGCTAGCGGGAGGACGAGCACAGATACGCAGTATTTT.

V and J are TRBV5-1 and TRBJ1-6; 8 bases line up with TRBD1. The CDR3 extends over 13 amino acids. The junction had 2 bases not matched to a gene; V was cut back by 5 bases and J by 7 bases. CDR1 and CDR2 (germline): SGHRS, YFSETQ. CDR3 loop: CASRGQENSPLHF. CDR3 DNA sequence: TGCGCCAGCAGGGGACAGGAGAATTCACCCCTCCACTTT.

The gene calls are TRBV6-2 or TRBV6-3 and TRBJ2-1, with TRBD1 identical over 8 bases. The V gene end was trimmed by 2 bases and the J gene end by 4 bases; junction bases not matched to a gene: 4. Per the germline V gene, CDR1 is MNHEY and CDR2 is SVGEGT. The CDR3 sequence is 15 residues long. CDR3 amino acids: CASSYARTGYNEQFF. In nucleotides, the CDR3 is TGTGCCAGCAGTTACGCGCGGACAGGGTACAATGAGCAGTTCTTC.

The J gene is TRBJ1-2, the V gene TRBV29-1, with TRBD1 matching 8 bases. V shed 0 bases, J shed 4 bases, and the junction held 7 bases outside the gene matches. The CDR3 is 15 amino acids. Germline V lookup: CDR1 SQVTM, CDR2 ANQGSEA. This CDR3 is CSVEDRGQAIYGYTF. The DNA of the CDR3 is TGCAGCGTTGAAGATAGGGGACAGGCCATCTATGGCTACACCTTC.

The chain recombines TRBV11-1 with TRBJ2-7; D is perhaps TRBD1 (6 bases). V was trimmed by 4 bases and J by 4 bases, leaving 14 bases between them. This CDR3 has 14 amino acids. Germline values: CDR1 SGHAT, CDR2 FQDESV (reference sequence). CDR3 bases: TGTGCCAGCAGCTATTCTACAGGGTTGTACGAGCAGTACTTC. It is translated as CASSYSTGLYEQYF.

The chain employs TRBV18 and TRBJ2-3; 7 positions match TRBD2. J gave up 0 bases and V 5 bases, and 8 bases lay outside the gene matches. The germline CDR1 and CDR2 sequences are KGHSH and LQKENI. This CDR3 is built from 16 residues. CDR3 loop: CASSTSSGPSTDTQYF. CDR3 coding DNA: TGTGCCAGCTCAACCTCTAGCGGTCCCAGCACAGATACGCAGTATTTT.

This sequence joins TRBV27 and TRBJ2-5, with a weak D call TRBD1 (6 bases). The V end lost 2 bases, the J end lost 4 bases, and 11 bases lay between the germline ends. CDR1 is MNHEY and CDR2 is SMNVEV in the germline V gene (reference sequence). This CDR3 contains 14 residues. For the CDR3, the DNA is TGTGCCAGCAGTTTAAACAGGGTCGTAGAGACCCAGTACTTC. As protein: CASSLNRVVETQYF.

The chain combines TRBV6-2 or TRBV6-3 with TRBJ2-7, with TRBD2 identical over 7 bases. V gave up 5 bases and J gave up 1 base; unmatched junction bases: 5. Germline CDR1 is MNHEY and CDR2 is SVGEGT. The length of the CDR3 is 14 residues. The CDR3 loop reads CASSLRGGSYEQYV. The CDR3 nucleotides are TGTGCCAGCAGTCTCCGGGGAGGGTCCTACGAGCAGTACGTC.